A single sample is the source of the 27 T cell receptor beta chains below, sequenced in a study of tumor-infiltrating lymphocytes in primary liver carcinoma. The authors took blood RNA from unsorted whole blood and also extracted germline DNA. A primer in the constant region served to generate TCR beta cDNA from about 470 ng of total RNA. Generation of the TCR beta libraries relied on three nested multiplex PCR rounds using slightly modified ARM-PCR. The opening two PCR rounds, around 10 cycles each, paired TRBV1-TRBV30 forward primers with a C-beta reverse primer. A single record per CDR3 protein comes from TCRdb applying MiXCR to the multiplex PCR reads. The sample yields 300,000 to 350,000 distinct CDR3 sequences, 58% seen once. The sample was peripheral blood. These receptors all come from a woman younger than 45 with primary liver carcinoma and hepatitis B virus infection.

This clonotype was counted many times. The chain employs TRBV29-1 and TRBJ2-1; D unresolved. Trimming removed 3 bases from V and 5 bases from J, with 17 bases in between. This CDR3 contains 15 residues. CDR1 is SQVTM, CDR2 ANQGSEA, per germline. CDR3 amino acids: CSVDHSFGPNNEQFF. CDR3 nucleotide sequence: TGCAGCGTTGACCACTCATTCGGACCAAACAATGAGCAGTTCTTC.

The CDR3: CARSRRVGTEAFF. CDR3 bases: TGCGCCAGAAGTCGGCGGGTTGGCACTGAAGCTTTCTTT. The V and J genes are TRBV4-1 and TRBJ1-1; the D is unclear. The V end was cut by 9 bases, the J end by 4 bases, with 15 bases between. Germline V lookup: CDR1 MGHRA, CDR2 YSYEKL. This CDR3 has 13 residues.

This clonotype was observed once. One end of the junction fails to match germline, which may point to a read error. Written as DNA, the CDR3 is TGTGCCTGCAGCTCCGGACTAGGGAGCATAGATACGCAGTATTTT. Amino acids: CACSSGLGSIDTQYF. This chain uses TRBV11-3 with TRBJ2-3, with 7 bases matching TRBD2. The CDR3 runs to 15 residues. CDR1 and CDR2 (germline): SGHNT, YENEEA.

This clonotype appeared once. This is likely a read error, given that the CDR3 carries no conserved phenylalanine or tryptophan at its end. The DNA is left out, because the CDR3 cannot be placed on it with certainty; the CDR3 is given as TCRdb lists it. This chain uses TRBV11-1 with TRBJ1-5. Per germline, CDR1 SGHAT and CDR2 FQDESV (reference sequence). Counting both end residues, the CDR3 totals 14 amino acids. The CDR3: CAISLRDRNQPQHS.

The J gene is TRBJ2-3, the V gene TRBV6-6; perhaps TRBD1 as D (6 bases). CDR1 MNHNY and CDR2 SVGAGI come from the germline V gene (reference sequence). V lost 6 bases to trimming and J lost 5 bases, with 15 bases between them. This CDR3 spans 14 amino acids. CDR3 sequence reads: CASSSILGGDTQYF. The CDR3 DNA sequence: TGTGCCAGCAGCTCTATACTAGGGGGAGATACGCAGTATTTT.

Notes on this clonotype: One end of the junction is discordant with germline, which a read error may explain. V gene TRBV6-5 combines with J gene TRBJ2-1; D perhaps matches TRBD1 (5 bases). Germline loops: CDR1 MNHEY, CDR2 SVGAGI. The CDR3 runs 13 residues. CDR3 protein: CASCYRIGAEQFF. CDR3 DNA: TGTGCCAGCTGTTACCGCATAGGGGCTGAGCAGTTCTTC.

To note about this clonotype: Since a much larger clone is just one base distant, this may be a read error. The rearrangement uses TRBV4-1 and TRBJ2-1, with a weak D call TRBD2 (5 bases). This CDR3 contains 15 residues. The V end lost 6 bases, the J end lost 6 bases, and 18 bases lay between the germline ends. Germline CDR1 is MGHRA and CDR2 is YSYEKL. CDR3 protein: CASRPGIGIVNEQFF. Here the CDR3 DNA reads TGCGCCAGCAGACCCGGGATAGGGATCGTCAATGAGCAGTTCTTC.

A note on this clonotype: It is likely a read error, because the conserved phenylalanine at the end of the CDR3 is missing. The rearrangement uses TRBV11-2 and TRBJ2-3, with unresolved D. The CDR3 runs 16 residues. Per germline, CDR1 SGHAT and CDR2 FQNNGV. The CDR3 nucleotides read TGTCCCAGCAGCTCAAGAACGGGCCTTGGCACAGATACGCAGTATCTT. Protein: CPSSSRTGLGTDTQYL.

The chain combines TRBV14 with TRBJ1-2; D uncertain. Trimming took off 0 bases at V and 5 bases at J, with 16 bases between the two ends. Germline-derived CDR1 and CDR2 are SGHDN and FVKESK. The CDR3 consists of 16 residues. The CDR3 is CASSQEAGGELYGYTF. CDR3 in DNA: TGTGCCAGCAGCCAAGAAGCAGGCGGAGAGCTATATGGCTACACCTTC. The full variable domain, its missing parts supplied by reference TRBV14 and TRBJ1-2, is EAGVTQFPSHSVIEKGQTVTLRCDPISGHDNLYWYRRVMGKEIKFLLHFVKESKQDESGMPNNRFLAERTGGTYSTLKVQPAELEDSGVYFCASSQEAGGELYGYTFGSGTRLTVV.

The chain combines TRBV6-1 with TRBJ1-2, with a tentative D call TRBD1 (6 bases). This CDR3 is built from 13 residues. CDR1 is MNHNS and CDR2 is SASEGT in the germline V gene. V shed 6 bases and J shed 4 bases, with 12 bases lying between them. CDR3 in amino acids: CASRETGSYGYTF. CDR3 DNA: TGTGCCAGCAGGGAAACAGGGAGCTATGGCTACACCTTC.

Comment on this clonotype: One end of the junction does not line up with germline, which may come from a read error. DNA for the CDR3: TGCAGTGTTGATCAACTAGCGAGGGGGTACAATGAGCAGTTCTTC. It encodes CSVDQLARGYNEQFF. V usage is TRBV29-1 and J usage is TRBJ2-1, with D perhaps matching TRBD2 (7 bases). The CDR3 sequence is 15 residues long. CDR1 is SQVTM and CDR2 is ANQGSEA in the germline V gene.

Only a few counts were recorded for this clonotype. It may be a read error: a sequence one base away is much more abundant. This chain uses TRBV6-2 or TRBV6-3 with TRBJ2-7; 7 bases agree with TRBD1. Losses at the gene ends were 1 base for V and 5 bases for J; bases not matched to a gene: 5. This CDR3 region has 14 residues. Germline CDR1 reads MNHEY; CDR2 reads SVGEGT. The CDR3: CASSYWDSRDEQYF. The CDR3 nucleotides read TGTGCCAGCAGTTACTGGGACAGCCGGGACGAGCAGTACTTC.

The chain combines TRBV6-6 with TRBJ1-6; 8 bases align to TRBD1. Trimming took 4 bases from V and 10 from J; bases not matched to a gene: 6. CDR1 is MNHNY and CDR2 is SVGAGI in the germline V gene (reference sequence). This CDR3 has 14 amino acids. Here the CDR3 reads CASSLDRVGSPLHF. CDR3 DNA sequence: TGTGCCAGCAGTTTGGACAGGGTGGGATCACCCCTCCACTTT.

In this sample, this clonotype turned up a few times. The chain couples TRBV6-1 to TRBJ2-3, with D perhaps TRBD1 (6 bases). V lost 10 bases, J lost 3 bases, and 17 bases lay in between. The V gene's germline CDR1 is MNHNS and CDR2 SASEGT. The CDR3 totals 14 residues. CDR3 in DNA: TGTGCCAACTCGCAGGGGCCCAGAACAGATACGCAGTATTTT. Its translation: CANSQGPRTDTQYF.

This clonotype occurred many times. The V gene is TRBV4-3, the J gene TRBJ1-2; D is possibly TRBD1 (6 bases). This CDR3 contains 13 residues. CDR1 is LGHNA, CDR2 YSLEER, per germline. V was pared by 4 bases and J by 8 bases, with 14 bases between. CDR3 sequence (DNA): TGCGCCAGCAGCCTAAGGGGACACCTAGGCTACACCTTC. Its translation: CASSLRGHLGYTF.

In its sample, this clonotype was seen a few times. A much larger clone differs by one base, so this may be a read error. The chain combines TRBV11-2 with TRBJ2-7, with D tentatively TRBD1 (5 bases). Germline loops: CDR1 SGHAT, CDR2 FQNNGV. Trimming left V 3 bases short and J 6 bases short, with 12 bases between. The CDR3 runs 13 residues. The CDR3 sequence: CASSFRAHCEQYF. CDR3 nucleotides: TGTGCCAGCAGCTTCAGGGCTCACTGCGAGCAGTACTTC.

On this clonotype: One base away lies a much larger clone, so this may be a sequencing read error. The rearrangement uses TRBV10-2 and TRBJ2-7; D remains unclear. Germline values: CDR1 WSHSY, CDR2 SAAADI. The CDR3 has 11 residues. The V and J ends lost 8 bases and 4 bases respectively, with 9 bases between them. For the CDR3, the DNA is TGCGCCAGCGCCGGCCGATACGAGCAGTACTTC. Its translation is CASAGRYEQYF.

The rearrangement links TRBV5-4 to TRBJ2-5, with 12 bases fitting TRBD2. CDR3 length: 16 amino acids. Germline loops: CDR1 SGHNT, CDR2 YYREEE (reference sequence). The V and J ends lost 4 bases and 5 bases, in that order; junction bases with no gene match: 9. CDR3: CASSRMLAGGGETQYF. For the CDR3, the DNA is TGTGCCAGCAGCCGAATGCTAGCGGGAGGGGGGGAGACCCAGTACTTC.

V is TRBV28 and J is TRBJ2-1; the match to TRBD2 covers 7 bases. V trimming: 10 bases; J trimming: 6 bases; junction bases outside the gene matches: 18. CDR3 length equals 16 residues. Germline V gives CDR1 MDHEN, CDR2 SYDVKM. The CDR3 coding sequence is TGTGCCACCAGGGCATGGGAGGGGAGTGAGCGCAATGAGCAGTTCTTC. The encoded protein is CATRAWEGSERNEQFF. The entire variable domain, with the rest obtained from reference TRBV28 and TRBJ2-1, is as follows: DVKVTQSSRYLVKRTGEKVFLECVQDMDHENMFWYRQDPGLGLRLIYFSYDVKMKEKGDIPEGYSVSREKKERFSLILESASTNQTSMYLCATRAWEGSERNEQFFGPGTRLTVL.

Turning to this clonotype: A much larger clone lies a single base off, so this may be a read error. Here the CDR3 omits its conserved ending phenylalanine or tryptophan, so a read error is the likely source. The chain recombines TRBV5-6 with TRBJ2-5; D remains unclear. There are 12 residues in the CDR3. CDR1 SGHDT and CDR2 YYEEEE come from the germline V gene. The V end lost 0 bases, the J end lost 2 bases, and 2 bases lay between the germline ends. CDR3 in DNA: TGTGCCAGCAGCTTGGATCAAGAGACCCAGTACTCC. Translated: CASSLDQETQYS.

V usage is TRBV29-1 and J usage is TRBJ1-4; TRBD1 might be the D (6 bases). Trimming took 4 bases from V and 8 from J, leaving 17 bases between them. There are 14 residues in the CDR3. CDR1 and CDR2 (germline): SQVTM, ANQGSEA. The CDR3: CSVGIGAGAEKLFF. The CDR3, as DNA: TGCAGCGTTGGAATTGGAGCGGGGGCAGAAAAACTGTTTTTT.

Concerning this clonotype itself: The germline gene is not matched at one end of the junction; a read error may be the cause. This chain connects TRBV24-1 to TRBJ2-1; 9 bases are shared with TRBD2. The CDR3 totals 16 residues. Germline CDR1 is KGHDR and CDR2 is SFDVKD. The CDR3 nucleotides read TGTGCCACCAGTGATACTTCTAGCGGGACCTACTATGAGCAGTTCTTC. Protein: CATSDTSSGTYYEQFF.

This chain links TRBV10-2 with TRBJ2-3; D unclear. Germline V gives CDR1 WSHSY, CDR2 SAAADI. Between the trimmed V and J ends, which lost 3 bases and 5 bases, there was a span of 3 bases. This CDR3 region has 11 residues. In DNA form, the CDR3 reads TGCGCCAGCAGTGACAGAGATACGCAGTATTTT. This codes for CASSDRDTQYF.

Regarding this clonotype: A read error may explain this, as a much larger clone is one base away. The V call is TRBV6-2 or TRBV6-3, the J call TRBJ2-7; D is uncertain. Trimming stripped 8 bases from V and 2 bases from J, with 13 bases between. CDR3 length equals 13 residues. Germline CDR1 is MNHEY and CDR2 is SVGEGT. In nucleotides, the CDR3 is TGTGCCAGCGGGTACAGTGGTCCCTACGAGCAGTACTTC. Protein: CASGYSGPYEQYF.

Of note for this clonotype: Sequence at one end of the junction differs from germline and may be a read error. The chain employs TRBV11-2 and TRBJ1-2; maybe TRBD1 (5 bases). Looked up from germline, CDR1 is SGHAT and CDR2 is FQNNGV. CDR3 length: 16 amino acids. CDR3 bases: TGTGCCAGCAGCTTAAGTCCATCGACAGTCGACTATGGCTACATCTTC. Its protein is CASSLSPSTVDYGYIF.

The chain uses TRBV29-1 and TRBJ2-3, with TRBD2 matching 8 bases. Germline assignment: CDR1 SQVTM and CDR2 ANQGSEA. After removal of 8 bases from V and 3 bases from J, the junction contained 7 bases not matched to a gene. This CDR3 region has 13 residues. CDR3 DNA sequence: TGCAGCTCTAGCGGGCTTACTACAGATACGCAGTATTTT. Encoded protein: CSSSGLTTDTQYF.

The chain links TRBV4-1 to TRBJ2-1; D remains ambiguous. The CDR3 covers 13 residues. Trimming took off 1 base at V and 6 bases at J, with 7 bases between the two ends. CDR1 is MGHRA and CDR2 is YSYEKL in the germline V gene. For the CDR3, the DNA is TGCGCCAGCAGCCAAGCTGGGTCCAATGAGCAGTTCTTC. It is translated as CASSQAGSNEQFF.